A selection of T cell receptor beta chains follows, all from one sample in a study of T-cell reconstitution after alpha-beta-depleted transplantation in children. TCRdb recomputed calls from the PCR reads with MiXCR, one row per CDR3 protein. Here the sample spans around 960,000 distinct CDR3 sequences, about 29% being singletons. The sequenced sample was PBMCs, mostly from graft donor cells, obtained 360 days after TCRalphabeta/CD19-depleted stem cell transplant. The receptors here all came from a boy under three years old who had a stem cell transplant for SCID, so the T cells may come from the graft donor. Each CDR3 is given with its conserved first and last residue. Each record gives: D gene, J gene, clone size, V gene, CDR3 length, CDR3 DNA, CDR3 protein. D genes are given only for firm matches. Part of the rows lack a size; the others show once, few, many or a class for expanded clones.

D gene: NA
J gene: TRBJ2-1
clone size: NA
V gene: TRBV12-3/TRBV12-4
CDR3 length: 17
CDR3 DNA: TGTGCCAGCAGTTTAGTCTCTGGGGGAATAAGGGACAATGAGCAGTTCTTC
CDR3 protein: CASSLVSGGIRDNEQFF

D gene: NA
J gene: TRBJ2-7
clone size: NA
V gene: TRBV7-2
CDR3 length: 18
CDR3 DNA: TGTGCCAGCAGCTTAGCCGGGACAACCTTTCGCTACTCCTACGAGCAGTACTTC
CDR3 protein: CASSLAGTTFRYSYEQYF

D gene: NA
J gene: TRBJ1-1
clone size: NA
V gene: TRBV28
CDR3 length: 14
CDR3 DNA: TGTGCCAGCAGTCGCCCCCCGGCGAACACTGAAGCTTTCTTT
CDR3 protein: CASSRPPANTEAFF

D gene: NA
J gene: TRBJ2-4
clone size: NA
V gene: TRBV7-2
CDR3 length: 17
CDR3 DNA: TGTGCCAGCAGCTTAAACCCTGTTGGGGTAGCCAAAAACATTCAGTACTTC
CDR3 protein: CASSLNPVGVAKNIQYF

D gene: NA
J gene: TRBJ2-7
clone size: few
V gene: TRBV5-1
CDR3 length: 17
CDR3 DNA: TGCGCCAGCAGCTTGTTCTCCAGGAGGGACGGTACCTACGAGCAGTACTTC
CDR3 protein: CASSLFSRRDGTYEQYF

D gene: NA
J gene: TRBJ2-4
clone size: NA
V gene: TRBV12-3/TRBV12-4
CDR3 length: 15
CDR3 DNA: TGTGCCAGCAGACCCCCGCCGGGACAAGAAAACATTCAGTACTTC
CDR3 protein: CASRPPPGQENIQYF

D gene: TRBD2
J gene: TRBJ2-7
clone size: NA
V gene: TRBV11-2
CDR3 length: 17
CDR3 DNA: TGTGCCAGCAGCTTAGGTCTTCCTAGCGGGGGGGCCCACGAGCAGTACTTC
CDR3 protein: CASSLGLPSGGAHEQYF

D gene: NA
J gene: TRBJ2-6
clone size: many
V gene: TRBV28
CDR3 length: 18
CDR3 DNA: TGTGCCAGCAGTCCCGCACTGACAGGAACCTCTGGGGCCAACGTCCTGACTTTC
CDR3 protein: CASSPALTGTSGANVLTF

D gene: NA
J gene: TRBJ2-3
clone size: NA
V gene: TRBV25-1
CDR3 length: 15
CDR3 DNA: TGTGCCAGCAGTGAACGGAAGGCCCGCACAGATACGCAGTATTTT
CDR3 protein: CASSERKARTDTQYF

D gene: NA
J gene: TRBJ1-1
clone size: few
V gene: TRBV5-1
CDR3 length: 15
CDR3 DNA: TGCGCCAGCAGCTCCGAAGTCCGACAGCCAACTGAAGCTTTCTTT
CDR3 protein: CASSSEVRQPTEAFF

D gene: TRBD1
J gene: TRBJ2-3
clone size: few
V gene: TRBV2
CDR3 length: 16
CDR3 DNA: TGTGCCAGCAGTTTTCTACAGGGGGCTGCCACAGATACGCAGTATTTT
CDR3 protein: CASSFLQGAATDTQYF

D gene: NA
J gene: TRBJ2-7
clone size: NA
V gene: TRBV2
CDR3 length: 14
CDR3 DNA: TGTGCCAGCAGTGATGTAGGGGCCGGCTACGAGCAGTACTTC
CDR3 protein: CASSDVGAGYEQYF

D gene: NA
J gene: TRBJ2-2
clone size: NA
V gene: TRBV20-1
CDR3 length: 15
CDR3 DNA: TGCAGTGTCCCGATGGGGCAGGGACGAGGCGGGGAGCTGTTTTTT
CDR3 protein: CSVPMGQGRGGELFF

D gene: NA
J gene: TRBJ1-1
clone size: NA
V gene: TRBV11-2
CDR3 length: 15
CDR3 DNA: TGTGCCAGCAGCTTAGAAGGGCTCTTGAACACTGAAGCTTTCTTT
CDR3 protein: CASSLEGLLNTEAFF

D gene: NA
J gene: TRBJ1-1
clone size: many
V gene: TRBV11-2
CDR3 length: 13
CDR3 DNA: TGTGCCAGCAGCTTAGTGGCGGGAGCTGAAGCTTTCTTT
CDR3 protein: CASSLVAGAEAFF

D gene: TRBD2
J gene: TRBJ2-1
clone size: NA
V gene: TRBV24-1
CDR3 length: 15
CDR3 DNA: TGTGCCACCAGTGACCCCGCTAGCGGGTTGAATGAGCAGTTCTTC
CDR3 protein: CATSDPASGLNEQFF

D gene: NA
J gene: TRBJ1-5
clone size: few
V gene: TRBV12-3/TRBV12-4
CDR3 length: 14
CDR3 DNA: TGTGCCAGCAGAGAAGGACACGGAGCCGGGCCCCAGCATTTT
CDR3 protein: CASREGHGAGPQHF

D gene: NA
J gene: TRBJ2-3
clone size: NA
V gene: TRBV7-7
CDR3 length: 13
CDR3 DNA: TGTGCCAGCAGTTCCTATCTCACAGATACGCAGTATTTT
CDR3 protein: CASSSYLTDTQYF

D gene: NA
J gene: TRBJ2-3
clone size: few
V gene: TRBV12-3/TRBV12-4
CDR3 length: 14
CDR3 DNA: TGTGCCAGCACCCCGCGACGGGGGTCAGATACGCAGTATTTT
CDR3 protein: CASTPRRGSDTQYF

D gene: NA
J gene: TRBJ1-5
clone size: few
V gene: TRBV12-3/TRBV12-4
CDR3 length: 18
CDR3 DNA: TGTGCCAGCAGTTTCGGGGGGGAGTTGGGGACCAGCAATCAGCCCCAGCATTTT
CDR3 protein: CASSFGGELGTSNQPQHF

D gene: NA
J gene: TRBJ2-6
clone size: few
V gene: TRBV12-3/TRBV12-4
CDR3 length: 17
CDR3 DNA: TGTGCCAGCAGTTTACGGTACAGAGCCTCTGGGGCCAACGTCCTGACTTTC
CDR3 protein: CASSLRYRASGANVLTF

D gene: NA
J gene: TRBJ2-1
clone size: NA
V gene: TRBV24-1
CDR3 length: 16
CDR3 DNA: TGTGCCACCAGTGATGTGCCCGGGCCCCGGGATCATGAGCAGTTCTTC
CDR3 protein: CATSDVPGPRDHEQFF

D gene: NA
J gene: TRBJ2-1
clone size: NA
V gene: TRBV24-1
CDR3 length: 13
CDR3 DNA: TGTGCCACCAGTGATGATATTAGACGCGAGCAGTTCTTC
CDR3 protein: CATSDDIRREQFF

D gene: NA
J gene: TRBJ2-7
clone size: NA
V gene: TRBV3-1
CDR3 length: 11
CDR3 DNA: TGTGCCAGCGCGGACATGTACGAGCAGTACTTC
CDR3 protein: CASADMYEQYF

D gene: NA
J gene: TRBJ1-2
clone size: few
V gene: TRBV28
CDR3 length: 11
CDR3 DNA: TGTGCCAGCAGCCCCACGAGGGGCTACACCTTC
CDR3 protein: CASSPTRGYTF

D gene: TRBD2
J gene: TRBJ2-1
clone size: few
V gene: TRBV4-1
CDR3 length: 20
CDR3 DNA: TGCGCCAGCAGCCAAGATAGCCTAGCGGGGGGACGGGGCTCCTACAATGAGCAGTTCTTC
CDR3 protein: CASSQDSLAGGRGSYNEQFF

D gene: NA
J gene: TRBJ2-3
clone size: NA
V gene: TRBV7-2
CDR3 length: 16
CDR3 DNA: TGTGCCAGCAGCTTACTACGGCAGGCGAGCACAGATACGCAGTATTTT
CDR3 protein: CASSLLRQASTDTQYF

D gene: TRBD1
J gene: TRBJ2-2
clone size: NA
V gene: TRBV5-5
CDR3 length: 15
CDR3 DNA: TGTGCCAGCACCTACTCGACAGGGGATACCGGGGAGCTGTTTTTT
CDR3 protein: CASTYSTGDTGELFF

D gene: TRBD2
J gene: TRBJ2-1
clone size: NA
V gene: TRBV15
CDR3 length: 15
CDR3 DNA: TGTGCCACCAGCAAGGGACTAGCGGATTACAATGAGCAGTTCTTC
CDR3 protein: CATSKGLADYNEQFF

D gene: NA
J gene: TRBJ2-3
clone size: NA
V gene: TRBV7-9
CDR3 length: 14
CDR3 DNA: TGTGCCAGCAGCCCCCTGAGGGTCGCAGATACGCAGTATTTT
CDR3 protein: CASSPLRVADTQYF

D gene: TRBD1
J gene: TRBJ2-7
clone size: few
V gene: TRBV24-1
CDR3 length: 14
CDR3 DNA: TGTGCCACCAGCGATCCGGGACAGGACAACGAGCAGTACTTC
CDR3 protein: CATSDPGQDNEQYF

D gene: NA
J gene: TRBJ1-5
clone size: NA
V gene: TRBV3-1
CDR3 length: 15
CDR3 DNA: TGTGCCAGCAGCCAAGGCGGACAGCTCAATCAGCCCCAGCATTTT
CDR3 protein: CASSQGGQLNQPQHF

D gene: NA
J gene: TRBJ2-6
clone size: few
V gene: TRBV5-1
CDR3 length: 15
CDR3 DNA: TGTGCCAGCAGTTTGGGGGACTCTGGGGCCAACGTCCTGACTTTC
CDR3 protein: CASSLGDSGANVLTF

D gene: NA
J gene: TRBJ2-5
clone size: NA
V gene: TRBV7-2
CDR3 length: 13
CDR3 DNA: NA
CDR3 protein: CASGVSFLETQYF

D gene: NA
J gene: TRBJ2-1
clone size: NA
V gene: TRBV29-1
CDR3 length: 11
CDR3 DNA: TGCAGCGTCGAAGGCGGCGATGAGCAGTTCTTC
CDR3 protein: CSVEGGDEQFF

D gene: TRBD1
J gene: TRBJ1-4
clone size: once
V gene: TRBV11-2
CDR3 length: 14
CDR3 DNA: TGTGCCAGCAGCGGTGGGACAGGGGATGAAAAACTGTTTTTT
CDR3 protein: CASSGGTGDEKLFF

D gene: TRBD2
J gene: TRBJ2-5
clone size: NA
V gene: TRBV11-2
CDR3 length: 16
CDR3 DNA: TGTGCCAGCAGCTTAGTCACTAGCGGGGGGTGGTGGACCCAGTACTTC
CDR3 protein: CASSLVTSGGWWTQYF

D gene: NA
J gene: TRBJ1-1
clone size: many
V gene: TRBV6-5
CDR3 length: 14
CDR3 DNA: TGTGCCAGCAGTTATAGTGCAGGGAACACTGAAGCTTTCTTT
CDR3 protein: CASSYSAGNTEAFF

D gene: NA
J gene: TRBJ2-7
clone size: few
V gene: TRBV5-6
CDR3 length: 16
CDR3 DNA: TGTGCCAGCAGCCTTAGGTCGTGGGCGAGGTCCTACGAGCAGTACTTC
CDR3 protein: CASSLRSWARSYEQYF

D gene: TRBD1
J gene: TRBJ1-2
clone size: NA
V gene: TRBV20-1
CDR3 length: 14
CDR3 DNA: TGCAGTGCTAGAGCTAAGGACAGGGACTATGGCTACACCTTC
CDR3 protein: CSARAKDRDYGYTF

D gene: TRBD2
J gene: TRBJ2-1
clone size: NA
V gene: TRBV20-1
CDR3 length: 14
CDR3 DNA: TGCAGTGTAAGGGAGCGGGGGGCCGTCAATGAGCAGTTCTTC
CDR3 protein: CSVRERGAVNEQFF

D gene: NA
J gene: TRBJ1-3
clone size: few
V gene: TRBV15
CDR3 length: 15
CDR3 DNA: TGTGCCACCAGCAGAGATATTGGATCTGGAAACACCATATATTTT
CDR3 protein: CATSRDIGSGNTIYF

D gene: NA
J gene: TRBJ2-2
clone size: NA
V gene: TRBV25-1
CDR3 length: 15
CDR3 DNA: TGTGCCAGCAGTTTCGATTTAACGAACACCGGGGAGCTGTTTTTT
CDR3 protein: CASSFDLTNTGELFF

D gene: NA
J gene: TRBJ2-1
clone size: NA
V gene: TRBV3-1
CDR3 length: 15
CDR3 DNA: TGTGCCAGCAGCCCAACAGGGCATGCAAACAATGAGCAGTTCTTC
CDR3 protein: CASSPTGHANNEQFF

D gene: NA
J gene: TRBJ1-2
clone size: few
V gene: TRBV6-5
CDR3 length: 13
CDR3 DNA: TGTGCCAGCAGTTACCAGAGATTTTATGGCTACACCTTC
CDR3 protein: CASSYQRFYGYTF

D gene: NA
J gene: TRBJ2-1
clone size: NA
V gene: TRBV12-3/TRBV12-4
CDR3 length: 11
CDR3 DNA: TGTGCCAGCAGCAAAAAGAATGAGCAGTTCTTC
CDR3 protein: CASSKKNEQFF

D gene: NA
J gene: TRBJ2-7
clone size: NA
V gene: TRBV29-1
CDR3 length: 13
CDR3 DNA: TGCAGCGTTGCCGGGGGAATTAGTTACGAGCAGTACTTC
CDR3 protein: CSVAGGISYEQYF

D gene: TRBD2
J gene: TRBJ2-7
clone size: NA
V gene: TRBV20-1
CDR3 length: 15
CDR3 DNA: TGCAGTGCCAGGCATCTAGCGGGGGGTTCCTACGAGCAGTACTTC
CDR3 protein: CSARHLAGGSYEQYF

D gene: NA
J gene: TRBJ1-2
clone size: NA
V gene: TRBV4-3
CDR3 length: 17
CDR3 DNA: TGCGCCAGCAGCCAAGCCCACCGGGACCCCGAGAACTATGGCTACACCTTC
CDR3 protein: CASSQAHRDPENYGYTF

D gene: TRBD1
J gene: TRBJ1-2
clone size: NA
V gene: TRBV7-8
CDR3 length: 14
CDR3 DNA: TGTGCCAGCAGCGCGTTACCGGGACAGGTCGGCTACACCTTC
CDR3 protein: CASSALPGQVGYTF

D gene: NA
J gene: TRBJ2-1
clone size: NA
V gene: TRBV27
CDR3 length: 13
CDR3 DNA: TGTGCCAGCAGTTTATGGGGAGACAATGAGCAGTTCTTC
CDR3 protein: CASSLWGDNEQFF

D gene: TRBD2
J gene: TRBJ2-3
clone size: NA
V gene: TRBV5-1
CDR3 length: 18
CDR3 DNA: TGCGCCAGCAGCAGTGGAAGCGGGGGGGTGTTTAGTACAGATACGCAGTATTTT
CDR3 protein: CASSSGSGGVFSTDTQYF